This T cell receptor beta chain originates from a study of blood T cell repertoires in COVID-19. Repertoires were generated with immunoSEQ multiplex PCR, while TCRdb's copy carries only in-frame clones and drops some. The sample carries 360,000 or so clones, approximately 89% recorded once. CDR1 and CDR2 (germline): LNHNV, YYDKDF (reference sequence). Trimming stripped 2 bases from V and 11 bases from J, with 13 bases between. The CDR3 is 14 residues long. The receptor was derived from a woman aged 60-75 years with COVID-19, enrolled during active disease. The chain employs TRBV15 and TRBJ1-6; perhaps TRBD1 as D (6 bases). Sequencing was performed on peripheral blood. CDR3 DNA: TGTGCCACCAGCAGAATAAAACAGGGAACACCCCTCCACTTT. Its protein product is CATSRIKQGTPLHF.